This record looks at one T cell receptor beta chain sequence and its context. Trimming removed 9 bases at V and 1 base at J, with 21 bases between. The CDR3 runs to 16 residues. Germline V gene sequence: CDR1 LNHDA, CDR2 SQIVND (reference sequence). Method: immunoSEQ multiplex PCR; TCRdb's copy keeps in-frame clones and lacks some. Among under 130,000 clones, 89% were seen once, and the ten largest hold around 45%. The sample comes from a study of T cell responses to AZD1222 COVID-19 vaccine. This specimen consisted of peripheral blood, obtained 28 days after the second AZD1222 dose. This sequence was found in an adult who received the AZD1222 COVID-19 vaccine. The gene calls are TRBV19 and TRBJ1-2, with a weak D call TRBD1 (6 bases). The DNA of the CDR3 is TGTGCCAGCTTCTCTTCCGGGACACTTATTAACTATGGCTACACCTTC. Translating it yields CASFSSGTLINYGYTF.